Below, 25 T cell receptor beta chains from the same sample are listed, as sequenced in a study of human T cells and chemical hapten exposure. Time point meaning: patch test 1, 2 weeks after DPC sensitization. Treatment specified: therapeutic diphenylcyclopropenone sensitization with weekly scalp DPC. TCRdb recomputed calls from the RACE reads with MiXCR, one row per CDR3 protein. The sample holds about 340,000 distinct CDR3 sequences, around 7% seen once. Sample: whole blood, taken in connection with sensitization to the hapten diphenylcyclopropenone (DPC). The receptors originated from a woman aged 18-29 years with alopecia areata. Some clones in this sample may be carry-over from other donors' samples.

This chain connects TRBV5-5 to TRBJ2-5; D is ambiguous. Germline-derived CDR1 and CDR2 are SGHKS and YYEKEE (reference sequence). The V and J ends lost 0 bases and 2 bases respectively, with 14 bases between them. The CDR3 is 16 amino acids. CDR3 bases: TGTGCCAGCAGCTTGGTTTACCATAGTAGGCAAGAGACCCAGTACTTC. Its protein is CASSLVYHSRQETQYF. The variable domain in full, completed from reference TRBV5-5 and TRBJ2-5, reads DAGVTQSPTHLIKTRGQQVTLRCSPISGHKSVSWYQQVLGQGPQFIFQYYEKEERGRGNFPDRFSARQFPNYSSELNVNALLLGDSALYLCASSLVYHSRQETQYFGPGTRLLVL.

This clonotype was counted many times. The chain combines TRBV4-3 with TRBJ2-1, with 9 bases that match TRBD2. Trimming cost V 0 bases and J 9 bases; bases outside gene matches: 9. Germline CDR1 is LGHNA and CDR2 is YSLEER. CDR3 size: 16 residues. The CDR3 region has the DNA TGCGCCAGCAGCCAAGATTGGGCGGGGGGGCCTCCTGAGCAGTTCTTC. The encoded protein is CASSQDWAGGPPEQFF.

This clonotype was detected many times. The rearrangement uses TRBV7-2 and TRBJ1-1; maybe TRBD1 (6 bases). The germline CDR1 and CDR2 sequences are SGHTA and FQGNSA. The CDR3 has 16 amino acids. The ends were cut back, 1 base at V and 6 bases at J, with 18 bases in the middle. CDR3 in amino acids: CASSLGGGLPDAEAFF. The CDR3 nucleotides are TGTGCCAGCAGCTTAGGGGGGGGCCTCCCAGACGCTGAAGCTTTCTTT.

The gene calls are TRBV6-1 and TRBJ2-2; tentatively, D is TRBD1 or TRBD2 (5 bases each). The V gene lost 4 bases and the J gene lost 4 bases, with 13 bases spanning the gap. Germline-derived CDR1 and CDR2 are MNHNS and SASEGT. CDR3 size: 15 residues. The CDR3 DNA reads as TGTGCCAGCAGTGGTATCAACGGGGCCACCGGGGAGCTGTTTTTT. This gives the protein CASSGINGATGELFF.

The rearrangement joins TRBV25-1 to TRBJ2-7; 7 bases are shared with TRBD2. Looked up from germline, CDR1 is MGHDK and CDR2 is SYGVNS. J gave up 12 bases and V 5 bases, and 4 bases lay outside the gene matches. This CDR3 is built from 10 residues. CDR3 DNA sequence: TGTGCCAGCAGTAGAGCGGGGTGGTACTTC. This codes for CASSRAGWYF.

Here the CDR3 reads CASSRKGQPNYGYTF. CDR3 DNA: TGTGCCAGCAGTCGAAAAGGACAGCCCAACTATGGCTACACCTTC. This chain joins TRBV6-2 or TRBV6-3 and TRBJ1-2; possible D gene TRBD1, 6 bases. V lost 5 bases, J lost 2 bases, and 15 bases lay in between. The germline V gene has CDR1 MNHEY and CDR2 SVGEGT. The CDR3 has 15 amino acids.

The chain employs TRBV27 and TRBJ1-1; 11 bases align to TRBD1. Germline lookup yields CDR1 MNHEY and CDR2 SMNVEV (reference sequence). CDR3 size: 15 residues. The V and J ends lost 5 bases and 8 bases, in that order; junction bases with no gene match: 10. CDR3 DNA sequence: TGTGCCAGCAGTCCGTGGGGACAGGGGGTGATAGAAGCTTTCTTT. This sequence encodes CASSPWGQGVIEAFF.

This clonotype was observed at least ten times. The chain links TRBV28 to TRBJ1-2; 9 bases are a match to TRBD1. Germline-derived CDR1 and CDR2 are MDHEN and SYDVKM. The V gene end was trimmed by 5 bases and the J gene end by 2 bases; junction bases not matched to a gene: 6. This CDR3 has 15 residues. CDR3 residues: CASSPYRGQNYGYTF. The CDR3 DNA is TGTGCCAGCAGTCCGTACAGGGGGCAGAACTATGGCTACACCTTC.

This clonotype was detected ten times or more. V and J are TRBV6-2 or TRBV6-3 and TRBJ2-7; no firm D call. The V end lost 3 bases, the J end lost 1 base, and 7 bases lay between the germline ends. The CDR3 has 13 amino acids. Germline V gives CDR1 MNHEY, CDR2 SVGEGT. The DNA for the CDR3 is TGTGCCAGCAGTTATGAGGTTTCCTACGAGCAGTACTTC. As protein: CASSYEVSYEQYF.

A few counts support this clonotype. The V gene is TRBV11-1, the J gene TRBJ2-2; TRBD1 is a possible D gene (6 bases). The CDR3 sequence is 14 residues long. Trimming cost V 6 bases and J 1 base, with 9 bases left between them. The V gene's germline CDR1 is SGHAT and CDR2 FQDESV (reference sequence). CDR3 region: CASRTTGNTGELFF. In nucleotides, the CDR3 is TGTGCCAGCAGAACGACAGGGAACACCGGGGAGCTGTTTTTT.

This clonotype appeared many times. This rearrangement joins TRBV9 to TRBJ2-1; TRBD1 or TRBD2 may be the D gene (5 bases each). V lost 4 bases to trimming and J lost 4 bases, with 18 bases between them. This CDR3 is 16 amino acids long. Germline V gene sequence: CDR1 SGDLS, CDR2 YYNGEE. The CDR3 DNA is TGTGCCAGCAGCTTAACCGGGACGGTTTCTTACAATGAGCAGTTCTTC. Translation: CASSLTGTVSYNEQFF. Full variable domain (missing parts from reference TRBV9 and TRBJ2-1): DSGVTQTPKHLITATGQRVTLRCSPRSGDLSVYWYQQSLDQGLQFLIQYYNGEERAKGNILERFSAQQFPDLHSELNLSSLELGDSALYFCASSLTGTVSYNEQFFGPGTRLTVL.

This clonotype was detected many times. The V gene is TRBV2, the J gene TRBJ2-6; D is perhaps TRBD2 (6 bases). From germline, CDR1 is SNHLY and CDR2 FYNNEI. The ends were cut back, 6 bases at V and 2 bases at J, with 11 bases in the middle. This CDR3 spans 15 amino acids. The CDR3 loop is CASRPPGAGANVLTF. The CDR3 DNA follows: TGTGCCAGCAGACCCCCGGGGGCTGGGGCCAACGTCCTGACTTTC.

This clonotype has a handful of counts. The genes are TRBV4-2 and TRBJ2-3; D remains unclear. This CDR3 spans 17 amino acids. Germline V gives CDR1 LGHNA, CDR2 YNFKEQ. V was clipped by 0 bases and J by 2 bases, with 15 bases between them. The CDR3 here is CASSQDTGGSITDTQYF. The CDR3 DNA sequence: TGTGCCAGCAGCCAAGATACTGGTGGGTCGATCACAGATACGCAGTATTTT.

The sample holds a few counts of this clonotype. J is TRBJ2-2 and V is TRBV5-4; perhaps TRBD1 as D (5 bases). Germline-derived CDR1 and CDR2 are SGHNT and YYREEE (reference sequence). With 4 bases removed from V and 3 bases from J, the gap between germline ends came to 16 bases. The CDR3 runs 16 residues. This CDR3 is CASSPTRQSDTGELFF. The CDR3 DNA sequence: TGTGCCAGCAGCCCCACTCGACAGTCGGACACCGGGGAGCTGTTTTTT.

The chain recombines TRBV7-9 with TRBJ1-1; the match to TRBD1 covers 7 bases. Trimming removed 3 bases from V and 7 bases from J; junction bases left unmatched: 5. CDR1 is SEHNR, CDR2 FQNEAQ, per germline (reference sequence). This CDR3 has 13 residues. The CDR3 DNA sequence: TGTGCCAGCAGCTTCCCACAGGGGTTTGAAGCTTTCTTT. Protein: CASSFPQGFEAFF.

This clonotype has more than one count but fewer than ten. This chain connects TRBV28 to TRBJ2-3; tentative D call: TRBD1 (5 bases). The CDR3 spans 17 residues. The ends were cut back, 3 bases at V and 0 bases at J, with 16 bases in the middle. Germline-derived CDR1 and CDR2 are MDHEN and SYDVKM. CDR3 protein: CASSFTADSLSTDTQYF. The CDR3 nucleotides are TGTGCCAGCAGTTTTACGGCCGACAGCCTGAGCACAGATACGCAGTATTTT.

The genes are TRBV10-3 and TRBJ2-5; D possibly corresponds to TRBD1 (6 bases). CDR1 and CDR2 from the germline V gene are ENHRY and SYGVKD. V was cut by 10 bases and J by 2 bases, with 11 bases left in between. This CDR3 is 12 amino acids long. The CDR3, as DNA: TGTGCCACCAGACAGGATCAAGAGACCCAGTACTTC. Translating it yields CATRQDQETQYF.

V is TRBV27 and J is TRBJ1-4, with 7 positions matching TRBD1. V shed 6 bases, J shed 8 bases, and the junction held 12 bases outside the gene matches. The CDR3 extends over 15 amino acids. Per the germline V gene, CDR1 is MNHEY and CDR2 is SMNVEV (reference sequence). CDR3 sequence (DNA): TGTGCCAGCAGCCAATCACAGGGGTTAGGGGAAAAACTGTTTTTT. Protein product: CASSQSQGLGEKLFF. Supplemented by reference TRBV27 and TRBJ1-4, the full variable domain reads EAQVTQNPRYLITVTGKKLTVTCSQNMNHEYMSWYRQDPGLGLRQIYYSMNVEVTDKGDVPEGYKVSRKEKRNFPLILESPSPNQTSLYFCASSQSQGLGEKLFFGSGTQLSVL.

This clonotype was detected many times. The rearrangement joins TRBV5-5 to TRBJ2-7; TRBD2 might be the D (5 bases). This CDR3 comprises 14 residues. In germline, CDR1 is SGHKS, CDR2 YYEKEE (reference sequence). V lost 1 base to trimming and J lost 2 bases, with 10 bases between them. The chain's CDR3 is CASSLNGKAYEQYF. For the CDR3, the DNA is TGTGCCAGCAGCTTGAACGGGAAAGCCTACGAGCAGTACTTC.

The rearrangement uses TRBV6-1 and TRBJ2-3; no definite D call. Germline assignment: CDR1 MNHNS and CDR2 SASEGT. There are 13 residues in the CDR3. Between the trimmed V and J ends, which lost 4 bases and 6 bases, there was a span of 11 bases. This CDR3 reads CASSVWLQDTQYF. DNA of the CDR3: TGTGCCAGCAGTGTATGGCTTCAGGATACGCAGTATTTT.

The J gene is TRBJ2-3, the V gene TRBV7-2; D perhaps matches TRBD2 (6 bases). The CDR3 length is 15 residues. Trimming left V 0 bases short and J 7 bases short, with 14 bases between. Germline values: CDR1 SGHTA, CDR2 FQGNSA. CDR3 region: CASSLAYGSANTQYF. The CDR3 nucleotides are TGTGCCAGCAGCTTAGCGTACGGGAGCGCCAATACGCAGTATTTT. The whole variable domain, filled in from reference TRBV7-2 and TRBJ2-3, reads GAGVSQSPSNKVTEKGKDVELRCDPISGHTALYWYRQSLGQGLEFLIYFQGNSAPDKSGLPSDRFSAERTGGSVSTLTIQRTQQEDSAVYLCASSLAYGSANTQYFGPGTRLTVL.

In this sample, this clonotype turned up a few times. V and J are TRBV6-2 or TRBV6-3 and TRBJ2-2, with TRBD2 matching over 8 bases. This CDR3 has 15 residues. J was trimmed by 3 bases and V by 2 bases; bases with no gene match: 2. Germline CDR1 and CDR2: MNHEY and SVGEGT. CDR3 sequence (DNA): TGTGCCAGCAGTTACGCGGGGGGCCACACCGGGGAGCTGTTTTTT. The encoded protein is CASSYAGGHTGELFF.

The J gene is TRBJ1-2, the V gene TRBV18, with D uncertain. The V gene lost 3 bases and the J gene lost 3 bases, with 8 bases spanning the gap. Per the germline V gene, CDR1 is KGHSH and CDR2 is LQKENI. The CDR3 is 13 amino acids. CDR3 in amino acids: CASSPDGYYGYTF. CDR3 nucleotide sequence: TGTGCCAGCTCACCGGACGGGTACTATGGCTACACCTTC. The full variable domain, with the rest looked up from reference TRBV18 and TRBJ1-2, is NAGVMQNPRHLVRRRGQEARLRCSPMKGHSHVYWYRQLPEEGLKFMVYLQKENIIDESGMPKERFSAEFPKEGPSILRIQQVVRGDSAAYFCASSPDGYYGYTFGSGTRLTVV.

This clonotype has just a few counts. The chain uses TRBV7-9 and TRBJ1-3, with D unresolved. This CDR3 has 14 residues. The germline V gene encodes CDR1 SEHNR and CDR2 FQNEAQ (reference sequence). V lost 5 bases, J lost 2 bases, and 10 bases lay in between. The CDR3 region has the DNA TGTGCCAGCAGCCCCCCGCGGGCTGGAAACACCATATATTTT. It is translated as CASSPPRAGNTIYF. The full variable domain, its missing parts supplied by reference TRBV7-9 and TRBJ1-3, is DTGVSQNPRHKITKRGQNVTFRCDPISEHNRLYWYRQTLGQGPEFLTYFQNEAQLEKSRLLSDRFSAERPKGSFSTLEIQRTEQGDSAMYLCASSPPRAGNTIYFGEGSWLTVV.

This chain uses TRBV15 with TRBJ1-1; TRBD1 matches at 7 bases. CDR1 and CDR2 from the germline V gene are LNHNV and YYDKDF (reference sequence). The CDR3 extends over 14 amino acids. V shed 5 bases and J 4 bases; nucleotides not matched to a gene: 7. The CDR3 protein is CATSDRESATEAFF. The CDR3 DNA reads TGTGCCACCAGCGACAGGGAAAGCGCCACTGAAGCTTTCTTT. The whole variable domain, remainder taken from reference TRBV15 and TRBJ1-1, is DAMVIQNPRYQVTQFGKPVTLSCSQTLNHNVMYWYQQKSSQAPKLLFHYYDKDFNNEADTPDNFQSRRPNTSFCFLDIRSPGLGDTAMYLCATSDRESATEAFFGQGTRLTVV.